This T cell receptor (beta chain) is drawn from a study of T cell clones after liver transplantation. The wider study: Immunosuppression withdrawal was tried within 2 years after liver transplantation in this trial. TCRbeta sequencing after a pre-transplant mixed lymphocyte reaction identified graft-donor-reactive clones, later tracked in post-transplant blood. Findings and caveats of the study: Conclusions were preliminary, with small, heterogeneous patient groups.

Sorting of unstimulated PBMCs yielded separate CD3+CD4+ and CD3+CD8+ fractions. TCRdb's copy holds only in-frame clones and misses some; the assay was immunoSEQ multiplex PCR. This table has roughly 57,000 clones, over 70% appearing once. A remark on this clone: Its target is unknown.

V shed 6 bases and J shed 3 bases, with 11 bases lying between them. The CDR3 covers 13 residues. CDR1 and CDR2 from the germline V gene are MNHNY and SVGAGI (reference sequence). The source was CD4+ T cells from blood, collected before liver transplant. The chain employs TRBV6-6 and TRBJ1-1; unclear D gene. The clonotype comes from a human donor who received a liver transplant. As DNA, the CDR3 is TGTGCCAGCAGCCCCGTTCGGGACACTGAAGCTTTCTTT. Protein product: CASSPVRDTEAFF.